This T cell receptor (beta chain) comes out of a study of neurological immune-mediated disorders. Overall study results and limits: No CDR3 amino acid sequences were shared by expanded clones across subjects, suggesting private repertoires in all groups.

TCRdb called the 5' RACE reads again in MiXCR, with one record for every CDR3 protein. Counted here are more than 70,000 distinct CDR3 sequences, about 9.3% occurring once; the ten biggest clones make up more than 1.5%. This clonotype has ten or more counts. Its antigen is unidentified. Specimen: PBMCs. This TCR came from a man aged 35 to 55 in good health.

CDR3: CASSAGTSGDEQYF. As DNA, the CDR3 is TGCGCCAGCAGCGCCGGGACTAGCGGGGACGAGCAGTACTTC. The J gene is TRBJ2-7, the V gene TRBV5-1; 13 nucleotides align to TRBD2. The CDR3 sequence is 14 residues long. Germline-derived CDR1 and CDR2 are SGHRS and YFSETQ. With 4 bases clipped from V and 5 bases from J, the junction kept 3 bases outside the gene matches.